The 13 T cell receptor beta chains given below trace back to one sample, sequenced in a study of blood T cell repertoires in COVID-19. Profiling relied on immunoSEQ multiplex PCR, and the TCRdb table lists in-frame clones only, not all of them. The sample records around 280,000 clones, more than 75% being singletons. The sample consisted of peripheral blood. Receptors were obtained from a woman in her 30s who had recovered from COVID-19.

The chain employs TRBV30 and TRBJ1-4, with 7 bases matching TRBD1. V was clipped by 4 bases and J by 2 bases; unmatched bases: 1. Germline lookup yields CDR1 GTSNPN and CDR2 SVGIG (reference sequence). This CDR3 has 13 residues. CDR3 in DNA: TGTGCCTGGAAGGGGGCCACTAATGAAAAACTGTTTTTT. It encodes CAWKGATNEKLFF.

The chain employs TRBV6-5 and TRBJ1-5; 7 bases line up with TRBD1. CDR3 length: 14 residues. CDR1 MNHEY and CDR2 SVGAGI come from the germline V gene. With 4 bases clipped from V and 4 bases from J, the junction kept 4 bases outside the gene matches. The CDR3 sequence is CASSSGQSNQPQHF. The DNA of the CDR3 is TGTGCCAGCAGTTCGGGACAGAGTAATCAGCCCCAGCATTTT.

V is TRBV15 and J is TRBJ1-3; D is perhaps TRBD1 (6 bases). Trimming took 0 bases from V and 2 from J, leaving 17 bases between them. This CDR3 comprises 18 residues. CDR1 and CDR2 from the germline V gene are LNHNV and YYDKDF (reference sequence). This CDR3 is CATSRDRSQGTPGNTIYF. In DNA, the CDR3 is TGTGCCACCAGCAGAGATCGTTCCCAGGGGACCCCTGGAAACACCATATATTTT.

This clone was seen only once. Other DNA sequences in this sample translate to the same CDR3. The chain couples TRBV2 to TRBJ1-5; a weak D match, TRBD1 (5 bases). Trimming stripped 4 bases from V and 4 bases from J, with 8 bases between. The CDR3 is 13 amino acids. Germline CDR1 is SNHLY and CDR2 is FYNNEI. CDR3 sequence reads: CASSGGGNQPQHF. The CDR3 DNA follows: TGTGCCAGCAGTGGGGGGGGAAATCAGCCCCAGCATTTT.

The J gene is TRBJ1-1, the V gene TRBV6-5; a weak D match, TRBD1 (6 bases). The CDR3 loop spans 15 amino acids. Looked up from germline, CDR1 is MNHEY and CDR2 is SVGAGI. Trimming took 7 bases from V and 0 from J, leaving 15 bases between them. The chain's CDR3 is CASTHKRTVNTEAFF. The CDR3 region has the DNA TGTGCCAGCACCCATAAGAGGACAGTGAACACTGAAGCTTTCTTT.

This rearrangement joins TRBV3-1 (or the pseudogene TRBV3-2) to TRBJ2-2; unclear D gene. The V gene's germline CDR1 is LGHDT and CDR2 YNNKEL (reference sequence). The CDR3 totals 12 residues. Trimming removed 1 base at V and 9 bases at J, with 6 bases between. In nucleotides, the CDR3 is TGTGCCAGCAGCCAAGGGGCCTGGGAGCTGTTTTTT. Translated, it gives CASSQGAWELFF.

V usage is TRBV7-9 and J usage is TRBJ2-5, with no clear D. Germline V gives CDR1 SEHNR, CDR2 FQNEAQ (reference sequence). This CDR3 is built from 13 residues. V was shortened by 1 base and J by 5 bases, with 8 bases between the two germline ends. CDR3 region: CASSLGSEETQYF. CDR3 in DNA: TGTGCCAGCAGCTTAGGTTCCGAGGAGACCCAGTACTTC.

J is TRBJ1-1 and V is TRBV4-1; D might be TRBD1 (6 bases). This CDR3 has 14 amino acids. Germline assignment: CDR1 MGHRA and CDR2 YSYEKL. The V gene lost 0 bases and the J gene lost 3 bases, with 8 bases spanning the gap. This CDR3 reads CASSQETGHTEAFF. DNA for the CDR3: TGCGCCAGCAGCCAAGAAACAGGGCACACTGAAGCTTTCTTT.

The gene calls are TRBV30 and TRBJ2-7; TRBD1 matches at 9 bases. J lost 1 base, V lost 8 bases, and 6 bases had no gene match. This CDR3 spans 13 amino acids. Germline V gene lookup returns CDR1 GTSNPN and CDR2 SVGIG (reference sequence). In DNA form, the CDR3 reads TGTGCCAGCGACAGGGGGTCTTCCTACGAGCAGTACTTC. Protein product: CASDRGSSYEQYF. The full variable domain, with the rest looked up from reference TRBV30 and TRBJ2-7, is SQTIHQWPATLVQPVGSPLSLECTVEGTSNPNLYWYRQAAGRGLQLLFYSVGIGQISSEVPQNLSASRPQDRQFILSSKKLLLSDSGFYLCASDRGSSYEQYFGPGTRLTVT.

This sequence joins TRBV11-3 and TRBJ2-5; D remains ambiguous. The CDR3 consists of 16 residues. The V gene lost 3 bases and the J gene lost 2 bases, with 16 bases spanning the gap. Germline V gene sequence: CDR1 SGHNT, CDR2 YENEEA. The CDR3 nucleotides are TGTGCCAGCAGCTTTCCCCCATATCGGAGACAAGAGACCCAGTACTTC. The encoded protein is CASSFPPYRRQETQYF.

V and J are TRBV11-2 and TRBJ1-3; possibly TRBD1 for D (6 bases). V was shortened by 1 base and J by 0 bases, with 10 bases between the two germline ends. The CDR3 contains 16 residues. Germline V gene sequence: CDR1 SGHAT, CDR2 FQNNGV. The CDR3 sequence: CASSLVGGASGNTIYF. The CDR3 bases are TGTGCCAGCAGCTTAGTCGGGGGGGCCTCTGGAAACACCATATATTTT. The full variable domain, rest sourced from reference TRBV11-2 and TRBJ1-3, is EAGVAQSPRYKIIEKRQSVAFWCNPISGHATLYWYQQILGQGPKLLIQFQNNGVVDDSQLPKDRFSAERLKGVDSTLKIQPAKLEDSAVYLCASSLVGGASGNTIYFGEGSWLTVV.

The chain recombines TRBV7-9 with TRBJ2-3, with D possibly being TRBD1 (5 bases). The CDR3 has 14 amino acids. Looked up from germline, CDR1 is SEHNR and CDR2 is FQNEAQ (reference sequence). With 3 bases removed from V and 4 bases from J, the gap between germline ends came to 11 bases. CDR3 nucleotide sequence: TGTGCCAGCAGCTTCCCAGGGATTCCAGATACGCAGTATTTT. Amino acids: CASSFPGIPDTQYF.

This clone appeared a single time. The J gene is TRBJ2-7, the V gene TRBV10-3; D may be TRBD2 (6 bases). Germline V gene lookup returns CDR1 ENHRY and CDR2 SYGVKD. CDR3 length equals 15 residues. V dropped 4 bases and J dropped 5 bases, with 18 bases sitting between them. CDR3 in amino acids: CAISAGDSRRDEQYF. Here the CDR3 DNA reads TGTGCCATCAGTGCGGGGGACTCCCGCCGGGACGAGCAGTACTTC.